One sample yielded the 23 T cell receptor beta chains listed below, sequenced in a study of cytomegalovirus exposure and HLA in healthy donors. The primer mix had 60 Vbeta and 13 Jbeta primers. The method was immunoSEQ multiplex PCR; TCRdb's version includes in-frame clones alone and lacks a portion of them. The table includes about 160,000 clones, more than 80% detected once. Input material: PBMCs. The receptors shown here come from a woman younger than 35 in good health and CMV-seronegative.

In DNA form, the CDR3 reads TGTGCCAGCAGTTTCCCTAGCGGGAGAACGACCGGGGAGCTGTTTTTT. Translation gives CASSFPSGRTTGELFF. This rearrangement joins TRBV28 to TRBJ2-2; the match to TRBD2 covers 10 bases. Germline trimming cut 3 bases from V and 5 bases from J; bases unmatched to any gene: 6. The CDR3 covers 16 residues. Germline-derived CDR1 and CDR2 are MDHEN and SYDVKM.

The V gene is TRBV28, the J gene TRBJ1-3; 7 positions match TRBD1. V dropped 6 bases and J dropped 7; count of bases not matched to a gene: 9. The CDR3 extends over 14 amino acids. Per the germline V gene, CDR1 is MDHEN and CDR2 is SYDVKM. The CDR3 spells CASSFRQGRNTIYF. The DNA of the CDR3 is TGTGCCAGCAGCTTCAGACAGGGACGGAACACCATATATTTT.

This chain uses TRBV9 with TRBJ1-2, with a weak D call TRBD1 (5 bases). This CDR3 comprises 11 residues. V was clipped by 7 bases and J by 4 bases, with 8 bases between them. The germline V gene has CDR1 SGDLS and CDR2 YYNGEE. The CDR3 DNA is TGTGCCAGCGGTACAGGCTATGGCTACACCTTC. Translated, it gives CASGTGYGYTF.

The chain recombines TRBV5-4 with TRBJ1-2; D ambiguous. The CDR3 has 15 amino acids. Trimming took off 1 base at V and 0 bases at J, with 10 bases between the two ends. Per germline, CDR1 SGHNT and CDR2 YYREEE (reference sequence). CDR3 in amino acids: CASSLSRGSNYGYTF. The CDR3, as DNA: TGTGCCAGCAGCTTGTCTCGCGGGTCTAACTATGGCTACACCTTC.

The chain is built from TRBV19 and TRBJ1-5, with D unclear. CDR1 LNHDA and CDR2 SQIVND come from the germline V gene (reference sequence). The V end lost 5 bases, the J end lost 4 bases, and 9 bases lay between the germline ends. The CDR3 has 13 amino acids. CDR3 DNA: TGTGCCAGTAGTCCGCAGGTAAATCAGCCCCAGCATTTT. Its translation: CASSPQVNQPQHF.

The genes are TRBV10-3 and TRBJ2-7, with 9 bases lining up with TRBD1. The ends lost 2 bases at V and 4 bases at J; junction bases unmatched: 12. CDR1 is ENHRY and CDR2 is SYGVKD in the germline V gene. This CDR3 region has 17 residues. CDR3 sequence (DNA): TGTGCCATCAGTGAGCCGGGACAGGGTATATTCCGATACGAGCAGTACTTC. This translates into CAISEPGQGIFRYEQYF.

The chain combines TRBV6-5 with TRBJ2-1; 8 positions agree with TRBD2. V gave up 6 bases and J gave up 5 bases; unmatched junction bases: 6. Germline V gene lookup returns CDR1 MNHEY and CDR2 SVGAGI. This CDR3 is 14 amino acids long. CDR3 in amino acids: CASSRTLADNEQFF. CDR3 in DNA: TGTGCCAGCAGCCGGACACTAGCGGACAATGAGCAGTTCTTC.

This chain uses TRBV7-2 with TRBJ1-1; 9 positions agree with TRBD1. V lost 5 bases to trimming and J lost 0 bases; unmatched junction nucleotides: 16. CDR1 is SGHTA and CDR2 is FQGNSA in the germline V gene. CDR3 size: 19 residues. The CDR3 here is CASSKQGANRLRMNTEAFF. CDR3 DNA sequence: TGTGCCAGCAGCAAACAGGGGGCGAATCGCCTCCGAATGAACACTGAAGCTTTCTTT.

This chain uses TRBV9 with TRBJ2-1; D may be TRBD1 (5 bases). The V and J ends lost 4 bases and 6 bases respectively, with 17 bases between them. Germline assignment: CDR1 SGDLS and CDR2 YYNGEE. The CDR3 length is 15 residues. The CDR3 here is CASSSDTFNTNEQFF. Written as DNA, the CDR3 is TGTGCCAGCAGCTCGGACACATTCAATACCAATGAGCAGTTCTTC.

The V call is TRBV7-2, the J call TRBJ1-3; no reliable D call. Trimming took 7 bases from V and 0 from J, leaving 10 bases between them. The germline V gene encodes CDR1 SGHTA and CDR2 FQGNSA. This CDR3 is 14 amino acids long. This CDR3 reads CASKAANSGNTIYF. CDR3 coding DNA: TGTGCCAGCAAGGCGGCGAACTCTGGAAACACCATATATTTT.

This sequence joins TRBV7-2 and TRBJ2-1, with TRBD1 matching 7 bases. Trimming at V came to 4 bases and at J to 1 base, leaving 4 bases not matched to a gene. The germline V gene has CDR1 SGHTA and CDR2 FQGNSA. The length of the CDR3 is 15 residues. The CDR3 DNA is TGTGCCAGCAGCTCAGACAGGGCGTCCTACAATGAGCAGTTCTTC. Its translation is CASSSDRASYNEQFF.

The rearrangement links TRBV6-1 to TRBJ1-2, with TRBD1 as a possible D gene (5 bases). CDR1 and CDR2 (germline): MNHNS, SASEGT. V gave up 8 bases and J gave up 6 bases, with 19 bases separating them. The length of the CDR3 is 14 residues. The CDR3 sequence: CASFLWGSRNGYTF. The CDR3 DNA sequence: TGTGCCAGCTTTTTATGGGGCTCTAGGAATGGCTACACCTTC.

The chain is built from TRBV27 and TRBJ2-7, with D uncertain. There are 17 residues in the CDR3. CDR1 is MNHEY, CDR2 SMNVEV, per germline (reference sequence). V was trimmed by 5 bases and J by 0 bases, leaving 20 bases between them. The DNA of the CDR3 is TGTGCCAGCAGTCTTCGAAGCAGTCTCTCTAGCTCCTACGAGCAGTACTTC. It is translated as CASSLRSSLSSSYEQYF.

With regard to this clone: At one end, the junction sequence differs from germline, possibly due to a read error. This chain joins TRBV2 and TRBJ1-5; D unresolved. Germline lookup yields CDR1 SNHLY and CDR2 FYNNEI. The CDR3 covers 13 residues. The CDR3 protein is CASSAGGNRPQHF. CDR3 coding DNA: TGTGCCAGCAGTGCGGGCGGGAATCGGCCCCAGCATTTT.

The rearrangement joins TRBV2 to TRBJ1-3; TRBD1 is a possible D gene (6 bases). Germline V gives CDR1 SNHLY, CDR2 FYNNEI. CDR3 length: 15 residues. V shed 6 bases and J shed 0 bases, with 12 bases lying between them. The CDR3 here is CASRLDSGSGNTIYF. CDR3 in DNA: TGTGCCAGCAGATTGGACAGCGGCTCTGGAAACACCATATATTTT.

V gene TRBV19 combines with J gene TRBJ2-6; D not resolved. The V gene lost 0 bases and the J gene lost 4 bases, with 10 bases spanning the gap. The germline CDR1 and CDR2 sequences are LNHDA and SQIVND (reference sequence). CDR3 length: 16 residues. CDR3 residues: CASSIEAGSGANVLTF. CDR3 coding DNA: TGTGCCAGTAGTATAGAAGCCGGGTCCGGGGCCAACGTCCTGACTTTC.

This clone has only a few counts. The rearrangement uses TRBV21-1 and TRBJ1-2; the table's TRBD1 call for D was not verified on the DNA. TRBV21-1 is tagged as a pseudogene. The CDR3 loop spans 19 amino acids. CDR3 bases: TGTGCCAGCAGCGACGAGAAACCGGACAGGGAAGAGTATAACTATGGCTACACCTTC. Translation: CASSDEKPDREEYNYGYTF.

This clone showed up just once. The CDR3 DNA reads as TGTGCCAGCAGCTTAGGCCTCGGGGCCTACAATGAGCAGTTCTTC. As protein: CASSLGLGAYNEQFF. V is TRBV13 and J is TRBJ2-1; possibly TRBD2 for D (5 bases). Germline V gene data show CDR1 as PRHDT and CDR2 as FYEKMQ (reference sequence). The V gene lost 0 bases and the J gene lost 2 bases, with 8 bases spanning the gap. This CDR3 has 15 amino acids.

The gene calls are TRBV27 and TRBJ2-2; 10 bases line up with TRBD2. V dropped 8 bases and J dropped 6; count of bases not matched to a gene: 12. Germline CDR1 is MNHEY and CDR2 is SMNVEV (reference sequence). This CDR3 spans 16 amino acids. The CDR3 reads CASYQGRSGRAGELFF. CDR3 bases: TGTGCCAGCTATCAGGGGCGAAGCGGGAGGGCCGGGGAGCTGTTTTTT.

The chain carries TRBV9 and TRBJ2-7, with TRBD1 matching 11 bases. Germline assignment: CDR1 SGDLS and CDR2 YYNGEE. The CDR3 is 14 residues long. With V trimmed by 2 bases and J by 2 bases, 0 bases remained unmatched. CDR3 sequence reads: CASSVGQGAYEQYF. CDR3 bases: TGTGCCAGCAGCGTGGGACAGGGGGCCTACGAGCAGTACTTC.

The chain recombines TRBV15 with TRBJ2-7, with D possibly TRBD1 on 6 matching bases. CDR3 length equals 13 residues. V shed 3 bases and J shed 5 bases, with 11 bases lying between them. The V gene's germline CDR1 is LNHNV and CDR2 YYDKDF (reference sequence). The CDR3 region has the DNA TGTGCCACCAGCAGCCTCGCAGGGGACGAGCAGTACTTC. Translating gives CATSSLAGDEQYF.

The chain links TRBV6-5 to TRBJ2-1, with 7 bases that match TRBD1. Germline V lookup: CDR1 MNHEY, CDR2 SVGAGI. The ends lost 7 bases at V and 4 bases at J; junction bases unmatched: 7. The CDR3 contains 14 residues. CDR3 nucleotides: TGTGCCAGCACTGGGGCAGGGGGTTACAATGAGCAGTTCTTC. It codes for CASTGAGGYNEQFF.

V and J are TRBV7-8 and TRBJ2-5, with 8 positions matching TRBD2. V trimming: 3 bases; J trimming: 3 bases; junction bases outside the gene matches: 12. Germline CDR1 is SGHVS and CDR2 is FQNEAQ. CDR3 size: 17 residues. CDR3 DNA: TGTGCCAGCAGCTTGGCCACAGCGGGAGCTAGGAAAGAGACCCAGTACTTC. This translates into CASSLATAGARKETQYF.